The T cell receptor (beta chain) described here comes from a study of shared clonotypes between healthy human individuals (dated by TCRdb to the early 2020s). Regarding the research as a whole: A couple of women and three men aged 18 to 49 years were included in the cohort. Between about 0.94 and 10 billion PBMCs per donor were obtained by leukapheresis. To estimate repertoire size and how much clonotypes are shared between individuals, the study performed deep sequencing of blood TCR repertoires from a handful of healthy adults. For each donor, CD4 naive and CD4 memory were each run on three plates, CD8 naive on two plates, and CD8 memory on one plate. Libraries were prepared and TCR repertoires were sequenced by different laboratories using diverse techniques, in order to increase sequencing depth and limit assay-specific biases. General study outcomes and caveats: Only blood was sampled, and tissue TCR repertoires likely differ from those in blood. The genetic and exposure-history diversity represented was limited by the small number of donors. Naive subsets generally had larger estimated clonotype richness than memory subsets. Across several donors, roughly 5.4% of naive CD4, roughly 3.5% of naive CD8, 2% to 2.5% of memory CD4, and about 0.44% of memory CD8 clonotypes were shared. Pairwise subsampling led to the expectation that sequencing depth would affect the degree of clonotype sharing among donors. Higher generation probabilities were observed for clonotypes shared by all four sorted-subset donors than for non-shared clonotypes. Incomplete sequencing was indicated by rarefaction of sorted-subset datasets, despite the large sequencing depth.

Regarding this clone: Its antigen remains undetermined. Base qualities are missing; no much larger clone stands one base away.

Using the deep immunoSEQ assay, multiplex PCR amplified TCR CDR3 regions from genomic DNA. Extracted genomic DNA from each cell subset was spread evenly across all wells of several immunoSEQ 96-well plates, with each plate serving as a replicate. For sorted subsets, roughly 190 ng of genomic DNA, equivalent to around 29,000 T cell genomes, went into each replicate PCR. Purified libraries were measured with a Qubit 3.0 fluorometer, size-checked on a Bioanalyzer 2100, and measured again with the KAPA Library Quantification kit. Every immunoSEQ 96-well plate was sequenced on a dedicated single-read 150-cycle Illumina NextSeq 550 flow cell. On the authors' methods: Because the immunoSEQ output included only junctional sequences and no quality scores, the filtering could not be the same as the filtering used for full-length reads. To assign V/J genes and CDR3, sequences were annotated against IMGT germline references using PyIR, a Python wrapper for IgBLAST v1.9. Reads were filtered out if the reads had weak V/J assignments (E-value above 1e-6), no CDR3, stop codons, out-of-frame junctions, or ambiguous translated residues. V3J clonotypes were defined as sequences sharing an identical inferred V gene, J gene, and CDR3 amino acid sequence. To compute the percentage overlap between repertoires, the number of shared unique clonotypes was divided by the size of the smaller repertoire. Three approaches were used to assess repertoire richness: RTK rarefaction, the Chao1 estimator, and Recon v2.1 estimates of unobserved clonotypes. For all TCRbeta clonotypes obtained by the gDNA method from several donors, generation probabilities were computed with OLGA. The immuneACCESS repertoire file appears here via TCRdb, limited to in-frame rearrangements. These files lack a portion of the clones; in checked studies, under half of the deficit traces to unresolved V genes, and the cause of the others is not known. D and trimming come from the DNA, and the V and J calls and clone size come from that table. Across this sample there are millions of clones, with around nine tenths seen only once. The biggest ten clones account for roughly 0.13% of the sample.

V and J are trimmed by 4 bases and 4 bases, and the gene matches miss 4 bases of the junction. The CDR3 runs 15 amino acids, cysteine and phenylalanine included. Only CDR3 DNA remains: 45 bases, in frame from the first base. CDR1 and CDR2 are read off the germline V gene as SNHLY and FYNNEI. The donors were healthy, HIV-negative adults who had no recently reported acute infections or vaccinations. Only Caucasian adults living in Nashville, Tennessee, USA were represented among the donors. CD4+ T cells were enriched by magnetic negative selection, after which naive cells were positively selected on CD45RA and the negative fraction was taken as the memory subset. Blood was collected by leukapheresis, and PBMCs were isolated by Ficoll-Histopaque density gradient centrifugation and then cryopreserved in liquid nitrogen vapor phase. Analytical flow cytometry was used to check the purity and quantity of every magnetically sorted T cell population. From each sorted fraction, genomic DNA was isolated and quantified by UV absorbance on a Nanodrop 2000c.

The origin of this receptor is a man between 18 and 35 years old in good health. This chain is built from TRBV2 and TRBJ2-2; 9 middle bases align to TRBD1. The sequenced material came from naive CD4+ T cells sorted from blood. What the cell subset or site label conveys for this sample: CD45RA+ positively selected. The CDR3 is CASSVRDRVTGELFF. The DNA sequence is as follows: TGTGCCAGCAGTGTCCGGGACAGGGTCACCGGGGAGCTGTTTTTT.